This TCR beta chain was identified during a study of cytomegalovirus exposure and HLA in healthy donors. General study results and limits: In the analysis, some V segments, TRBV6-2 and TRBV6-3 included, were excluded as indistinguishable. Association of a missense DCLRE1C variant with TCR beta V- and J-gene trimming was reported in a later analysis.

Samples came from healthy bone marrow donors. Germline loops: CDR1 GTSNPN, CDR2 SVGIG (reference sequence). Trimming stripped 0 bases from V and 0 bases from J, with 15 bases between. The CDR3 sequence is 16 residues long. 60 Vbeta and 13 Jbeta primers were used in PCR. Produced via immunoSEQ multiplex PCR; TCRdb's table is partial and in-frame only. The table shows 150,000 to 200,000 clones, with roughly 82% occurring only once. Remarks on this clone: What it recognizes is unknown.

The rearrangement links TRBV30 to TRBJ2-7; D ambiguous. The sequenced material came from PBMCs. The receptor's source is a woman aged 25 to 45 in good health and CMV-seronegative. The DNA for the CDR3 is TGTGCCTGGAGTGTACGTGGCAGCCCTAGCTCCTACGAGCAGTACTTC. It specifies CAWSVRGSPSSYEQYF.